The 22 T cell receptor beta chains presented below share a single source sample, sequenced in a study of T cell responses to AZD1222 COVID-19 vaccine. Profiling relied on immunoSEQ multiplex PCR, and the TCRdb table lists in-frame clones only, not all of them. The repertoire holds nearly 110,000 clones, roughly nine tenths seen once, with 3.5% to 4.5% in the top ten. The sequences come from peripheral blood, collected on day 0 of AZD1222 vaccination. The receptors originated from an adult in good health.

The rearrangement uses TRBV3-1 (or the pseudogene TRBV3-2) and TRBJ1-4; 8 bases line up with TRBD1. CDR1 is LGHDT and CDR2 is YNNKEL in the germline V gene (reference sequence). V lost 4 bases to trimming and J lost 6 bases; unmatched junction nucleotides: 7. CDR3 length equals 15 residues. The CDR3 DNA is TGTGCCAGCAGCCCGCGGACAGGGACATATGAAAAACTGTTTTTT. It yields the protein CASSPRTGTYEKLFF.

The genes are TRBV12-3 or TRBV12-4 and TRBJ2-7, with D unresolved. The CDR3 runs to 12 residues. Trimming took 5 bases from V and 3 from J, leaving 8 bases between them. DNA for the CDR3: TGTGCCAGCAGTGTAATCGTCTACGAGCAGTACTTC. Its translation: CASSVIVYEQYF.

The chain carries TRBV27 and TRBJ1-2, with D tentatively TRBD1 (5 bases). Germline V gene lookup returns CDR1 MNHEY and CDR2 SMNVEV (reference sequence). The CDR3 is 16 amino acids. V lost 6 bases, J lost 5 bases, and 22 bases lay in between. The CDR3 region has the DNA TGTGCCAGCAGCCGGACTCCGGGACCCCTCTTATATGGCTACACCTTC. Amino acid sequence: CASSRTPGPLLYGYTF.

The rearrangement links TRBV23-1 to TRBJ1-2, with 8 bases identical to TRBD1. TRBV23-1 is filed as an ORF, its function uncertain. CDR3 size: 18 residues. J lost 0 bases, V lost 0 bases, and 9 bases had no gene match. The DNA of the CDR3 is TGCGCCAGCAGTCAATCAATCAGGGACAGGCCAGCTAACTATGGCTACACCTTC. This gives the protein CASSQSIRDRPANYGYTF.

V gene TRBV2 combines with J gene TRBJ1-6; no clear D. Germline values: CDR1 SNHLY, CDR2 FYNNEI. The CDR3 loop spans 15 amino acids. V was pared by 11 bases and J by 10 bases, with 24 bases between. CDR3 in amino acids: CASQRIGDGLSPLHF. CDR3 DNA sequence: TGTGCCTCCCAAAGGATCGGGGATGGCCTCTCACCCCTCCACTTT.

The V call is TRBV18, the J call TRBJ2-3; D gene uncertain. V gave up 3 bases and J gave up 3 bases, with 19 bases separating them. Germline CDR1 KGHSH, CDR2 LQKENI. The CDR3 is 17 residues long. CDR3 in amino acids: CASSPLTLNGVTDTQYF. The DNA of the CDR3 is TGTGCCAGCTCACCTCTGACGCTAAACGGAGTAACAGATACGCAGTATTTT.

The chain combines TRBV27 with TRBJ2-3; 11 nucleotides line up with TRBD1. CDR1 MNHEY and CDR2 SMNVEV come from the germline V gene (reference sequence). V lost 8 bases and J lost 5; bases outside the gene matches: 3. The CDR3 runs to 13 residues. The CDR3 DNA reads TGTGCCAGCTCGGGACAGGGGGAAGATACGCAGTATTTT. Translating gives CASSGQGEDTQYF.

Concerning this clone: The junction departs from the called germline gene at one end, perhaps through a read error. The chain couples TRBV15 to TRBJ1-2; D unresolved. The germline CDR1 and CDR2 sequences are LNHNV and YYDKDF (reference sequence). CDR3 size: 14 residues. DNA of the CDR3: TGTGCCACCAGCAGAGATCCGGGTACCTATGACTACACCTTC. Protein product: CATSRDPGTYDYTF.

This chain uses TRBV4-2 with TRBJ2-3; D might be TRBD1 or TRBD2, each matching 5 bases. V was trimmed by 6 bases and J by 0 bases, leaving 7 bases between them. The germline gives CDR1 LGHNA, CDR2 YNFKEQ. The CDR3 has 13 amino acids. The CDR3 spells CASRGVSTDTQYF. For the CDR3, the DNA is TGTGCCAGCAGGGGGGTTAGCACAGATACGCAGTATTTT.

The CDR3 DNA reads TGTGCCAGCAGTGAGGTACTAGCGGGGGGGTACGAGCAGTACTTC. Translated: CASSEVLAGGYEQYF. This sequence joins TRBV2 and TRBJ2-7; TRBD2 matches 13 bases. Germline CDR1 is SNHLY and CDR2 is FYNNEI. V shed 3 bases, J shed 4 bases, and the junction held 3 bases outside the gene matches. The CDR3 runs to 15 residues.

This clone was detected once. The rearrangement links TRBV10-2 to TRBJ2-3, with 9 positions matching TRBD2. The germline V gene encodes CDR1 WSHSY and CDR2 SAAADI. The ends lost 3 bases at V and 0 bases at J; junction bases unmatched: 13. There are 19 residues in the CDR3. The chain's CDR3 is CASSEQTSGPGRSTDTQYF. The DNA for the CDR3 is TGCGCCAGCAGTGAACAAACTAGCGGGCCAGGACGAAGCACAGATACGCAGTATTTT.

The chain recombines TRBV4-1 with TRBJ2-7; 9 positions match TRBD1. The CDR3 spans 15 residues. Germline V gives CDR1 MGHRA, CDR2 YSYEKL. With V trimmed by 0 bases and J by 3 bases, 3 bases remained unmatched. The CDR3, as DNA: TGCGCCAGCAGCCAAGACGGGGGACAGGGCTACGAGCAGTACTTC. Amino acids: CASSQDGGQGYEQYF.

The rearrangement uses TRBV5-1 and TRBJ2-2; unclear D gene. The CDR3 has 15 amino acids. The V gene's germline CDR1 is SGHRS and CDR2 YFSETQ. V lost 0 bases and J 1 base, leaving 7 bases between the germline ends. In DNA, the CDR3 is TGCGCCAGCAGCTTGGAGGCAGGGAACACCGGGGAGCTGTTTTTT. It encodes CASSLEAGNTGELFF. Filled out from reference TRBV5-1 and TRBJ2-2, the complete variable domain reads KAGVTQTPRYLIKTRGQQVTLSCSPISGHRSVSWYQQTPGQGLQFLFEYFSETQRNKGNFPGRFSGRQFSNSRSEMNVSTLELGDSALYLCASSLEAGNTGELFFGEGSRLTVL.

The chain combines TRBV6-5 with TRBJ2-1, with 11 bases lining up with TRBD2. This CDR3 comprises 14 residues. The V gene's germline CDR1 is MNHEY and CDR2 SVGAGI. After removal of 3 bases from V and 10 bases from J, the junction contained 5 bases not matched to a gene. CDR3 nucleotides: TGTGCCAGCAGTTATAGCGGGGGGGCCGGCGAGCAGTTCTTC. Protein: CASSYSGGAGEQFF.

V gene TRBV27 combines with J gene TRBJ1-3; D remains ambiguous. The CDR3 covers 18 residues. Trimming left V 5 bases short and J 1 base short, with 21 bases between. Germline values: CDR1 MNHEY, CDR2 SMNVEV (reference sequence). DNA of the CDR3: TGTGCCAGCAGTCTGAACATGGGCGGGCTATCTTCTGGAAACACCATATATTTT. This encodes CASSLNMGGLSSGNTIYF.

The V call is TRBV5-4, the J call TRBJ2-7; 8 bases map to TRBD1. CDR3 length: 16 amino acids. V lost 3 bases, J lost 6 bases, and 14 bases stayed unmatched. Germline CDR1 is SGHNT and CDR2 is YYREEE (reference sequence). The CDR3 region has the DNA TGTGCCAGCAGCTCTGGACAGGGAAAGGGTAAACGCGAGCAGTACTTC. Translated, it gives CASSSGQGKGKREQYF.

The chain recombines TRBV7-9 with TRBJ1-1; D unclear. CDR1 and CDR2 from the germline V gene are SEHNR and FQNEAQ (reference sequence). CDR3 length: 14 residues. V dropped 1 base and J dropped 1 base, with 7 bases sitting between them. This chain's CDR3 is CASSLELPNTEAFF. Written as DNA, the CDR3 is TGTGCCAGCAGCTTAGAGCTACCGAACACTGAAGCTTTCTTT.

V and J are TRBV7-9 and TRBJ2-1; the match to TRBD2 covers 8 bases. From germline, CDR1 is SEHNR and CDR2 FQNEAQ (reference sequence). The CDR3 is 15 amino acids. Trimming removed 4 bases from V and 3 bases from J; junction bases left unmatched: 5. The CDR3 reads CASSYQAGDYNEQFF. For the CDR3, the DNA is TGTGCCAGCAGCTACCAAGCGGGGGACTACAATGAGCAGTTCTTC.

The V and J genes are TRBV4-1 and TRBJ1-2, with D tentatively TRBD1 (6 bases). Looked up from germline, CDR1 is MGHRA and CDR2 is YSYEKL. This CDR3 comprises 14 residues. With 6 bases removed from V and 0 bases from J, the gap between germline ends came to 11 bases. This chain's CDR3 is CASSQGNSNYGYTF. CDR3 bases: TGCGCCAGCAGTCAGGGGAACTCTAACTATGGCTACACCTTC.

The chain recombines TRBV28 with TRBJ1-6; tentative D call: TRBD1 (5 bases). The CDR3 spans 15 residues. V lost 6 bases and J lost 8, with 17 bases in between. CDR1 and CDR2 (germline): MDHEN, SYDVKM. CDR3 amino acids: CASSLTVWGDSPLHF. DNA of the CDR3: TGTGCCAGCAGCCTGACGGTTTGGGGCGATTCACCCCTCCACTTT.

J is TRBJ2-7 and V is TRBV9; TRBD1 aligns across 8 bases. The CDR3 is 15 residues long. In germline, CDR1 is SGDLS, CDR2 YYNGEE. J was trimmed by 0 bases and V by 4 bases; bases with no gene match: 6. In DNA form, the CDR3 reads TGTGCCAGCAGCCCTCGACAGGGGAGCTCCTACGAGCAGTACTTC. Translating it yields CASSPRQGSSYEQYF.

This sequence joins TRBV27 and TRBJ2-4, with D perhaps TRBD1 or TRBD2 (5 bases each). Between the trimmed V and J ends, which lost 6 bases and 0 bases, there was a span of 9 bases. CDR1 MNHEY and CDR2 SMNVEV come from the germline V gene (reference sequence). The CDR3 consists of 14 residues. CDR3 coding DNA: TGTGCCAGCAGCTTGGGGACAGCCAAAAACATTCAGTACTTC. This sequence encodes CASSLGTAKNIQYF.